This T cell receptor beta chain appears in the sequencing data of a study of T cell responses to AZD1222 COVID-19 vaccine. Clones were read by immunoSEQ multiplex PCR, and TCRdb kept only the in-frame ones, dropping some. The top ten hold just over 3% of the sample, which has about 140,000 clones, about 92% seen once. The CDR3 covers 12 residues. V was clipped by 1 base and J by 7 bases, with 5 bases between them. Germline values: CDR1 SGHTA, CDR2 FQGTGA. This chain joins TRBV7-3 and TRBJ2-1; D is uncertain. This specimen was peripheral blood, taken on day 0 of AZD1222 vaccination. This clonotype originated in an adult in good health. The CDR3 here is CASSLIRNEQFF. In DNA, the CDR3 is TGTGCCAGCAGCTTAATCAGGAATGAGCAGTTCTTC.